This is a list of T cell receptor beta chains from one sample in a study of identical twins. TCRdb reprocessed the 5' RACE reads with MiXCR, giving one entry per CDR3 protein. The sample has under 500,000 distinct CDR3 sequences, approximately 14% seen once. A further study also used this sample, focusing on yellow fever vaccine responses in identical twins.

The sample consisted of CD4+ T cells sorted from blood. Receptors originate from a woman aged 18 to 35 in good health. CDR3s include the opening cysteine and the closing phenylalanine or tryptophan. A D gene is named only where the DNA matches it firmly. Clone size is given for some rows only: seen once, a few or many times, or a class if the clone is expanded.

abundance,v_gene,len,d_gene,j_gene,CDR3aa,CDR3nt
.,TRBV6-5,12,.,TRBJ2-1,CATAMSFDEQFF,TGTGCCACCGCGATGAGCTTCGATGAGCAGTTCTTC
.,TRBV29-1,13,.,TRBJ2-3,CSVEVGSTDTQYF,TGCAGCGTTGAAGTTGGGAGCACAGATACGCAGTATTTT
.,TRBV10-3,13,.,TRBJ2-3,CAISESKGTTQYF,TGTGCCATCAGTGAGTCCAAAGGGACGACGCAGTATTTT
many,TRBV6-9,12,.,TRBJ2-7,CASVQSSYEQYF,TGTGCCAGCGTACAAAGCTCCTACGAGCAGTACTTC
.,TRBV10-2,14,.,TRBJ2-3,CASSDLAGTDTQYF,TGCGCCAGCAGTGACCTAGCTGGCACAGATACGCAGTATTTT
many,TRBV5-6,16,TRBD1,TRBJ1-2,CASSLVGDSVPYGYTF,TGTGCCAGCAGCTTGGTGGGGGACAGCGTTCCCTACGGCTACACCTTC
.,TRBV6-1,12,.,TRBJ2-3,CASSDARDTQYF,TGTGCCAGCAGTGACGCAAGAGATACGCAGTATTTT
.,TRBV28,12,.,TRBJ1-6,CASKNNNSPLHF,TGTGCCAGCAAGAACAACAATTCACCCCTCCACTTT
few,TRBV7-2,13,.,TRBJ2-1,CASSSRAGGEQFF,TGTGCCAGCAGCTCCCGCGCAGGTGGGGAGCAGTTCTTC
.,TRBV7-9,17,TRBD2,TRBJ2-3,CASSPPVTSGREGTQYF,TGTGCCAGCAGCCCCCCCGTGACTAGCGGGAGGGAGGGTACGCAGTATTTT
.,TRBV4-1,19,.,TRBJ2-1,CASSQERGLAGGSYNEQFF,TGCGCCAGCAGCCAAGAAAGAGGTTTGGCGGGTGGGTCCTACAATGAGCAGTTCTTC
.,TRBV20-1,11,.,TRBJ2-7,CSARGQREQYF,TGCAGTGCTAGGGGGCAGAGGGAGCAGTACTTC
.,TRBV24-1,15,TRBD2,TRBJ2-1,CATSDAGRDLNEQFF,TGTGCCACCAGTGATGCCGGGAGGGACCTCAATGAGCAGTTCTTC
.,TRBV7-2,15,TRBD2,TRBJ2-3,CASREGLARPDTQYF,TGTGCCAGCCGAGAGGGACTAGCGCGCCCCGATACGCAGTATTTT
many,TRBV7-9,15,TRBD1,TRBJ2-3,CASSLATGATDTQYF,TGTGCCAGCAGCTTAGCTACAGGGGCCACAGATACGCAGTATTTT
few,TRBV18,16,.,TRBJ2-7,CASSPLSPLSSYEQYF,TGTGCCAGCTCACCACTCTCCCCACTGAGCTCCTACGAGCAGTACTTC
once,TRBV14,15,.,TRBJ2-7,CASSLRLTRTLEQYF,TGTGCCAGCAGCCTTCGACTGACACGGACTCTCGAGCAGTACTTC
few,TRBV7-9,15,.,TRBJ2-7,CASSGGRRDGYEQYF,TGTGCCAGCAGCGGGGGGAGAAGGGACGGCTACGAGCAGTACTTC
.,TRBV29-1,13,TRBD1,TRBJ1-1,CGTLAGGNTEAFF,TGCGGGACGTTGGCAGGGGGGAACACTGAAGCTTTCTTT
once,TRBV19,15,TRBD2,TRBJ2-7,CASSMSRGETYEQYF,TGTGCCAGTAGTATGTCGCGGGGGGAAACCTACGAGCAGTACTTC
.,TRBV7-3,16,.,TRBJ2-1,CASSLNARGSYNEQFF,TGTGCCAGCAGCTTAAATGCGCGGGGCTCCTACAATGAGCAGTTCTTC
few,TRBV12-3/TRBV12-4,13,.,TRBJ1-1,CASSLTGLAEAFF,TGTGCCAGCAGTTTGACGGGGCTCGCTGAAGCTTTCTTT
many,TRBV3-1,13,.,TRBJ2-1,CASSPDPRGEQFF,TGTGCCAGCAGCCCCGACCCGAGGGGTGAGCAGTTCTTC
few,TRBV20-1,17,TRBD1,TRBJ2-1,CSAPGTETWATYNEQFF,TGCAGTGCGCCGGGGACAGAGACATGGGCAACCTACAATGAGCAGTTCTTC
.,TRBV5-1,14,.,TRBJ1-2,CASSEGTPGRGYTF,TGCGCCAGCAGCGAGGGGACTCCCGGGAGGGGCTACACCTTC
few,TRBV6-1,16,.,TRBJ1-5,CASRVGLSARNQPQHF,TGTGCCAGCAGGGTGGGCTTGTCAGCGAGGAATCAGCCCCAGCATTTT
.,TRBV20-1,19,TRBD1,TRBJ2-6,CSAYIKGGQGVSGANVLTF,TGCAGTGCTTATATCAAAGGAGGACAGGGGGTCTCTGGGGCCAACGTCCTGACTTTC
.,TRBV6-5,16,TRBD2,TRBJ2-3,CASSYSRLAGGDTQYF,TGTGCCAGCAGTTACTCGAGACTAGCGGGGGGGGATACGCAGTATTTT
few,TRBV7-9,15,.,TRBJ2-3,CASILGAGAADTQYF,TGTGCCAGCATCCTGGGGGCAGGGGCGGCAGATACGCAGTATTTT
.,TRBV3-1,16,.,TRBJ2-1,CASSQTSSSSYNEQFF,TGTGCCAGCAGCCAAACTAGCTCGAGCTCCTACAATGAGCAGTTCTTC
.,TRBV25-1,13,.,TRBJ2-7,CASSEYRTYEQYF,TGTGCCAGCAGTGAATACCGGACCTACGAGCAGTACTTC
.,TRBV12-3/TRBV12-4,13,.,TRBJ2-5,CASSRYRVETQYF,TGTGCCAGCAGCCGATACAGGGTCGAGACCCAGTACTTC
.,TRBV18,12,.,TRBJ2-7,CASSPVNYEQYF,TGTGCCAGCTCACCAGTTAACTACGAGCAGTACTTC
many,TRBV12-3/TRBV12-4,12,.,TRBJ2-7,CASGPVTYEQYF,TGTGCCAGCGGACCGGTAACCTACGAGCAGTACTTC
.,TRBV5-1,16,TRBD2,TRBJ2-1,CASSWRSGTVDNEQFF,TGCGCCAGCAGCTGGCGTAGCGGGACTGTGGACAATGAGCAGTTCTTC
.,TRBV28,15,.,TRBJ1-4,CASSSKQGTNEKLFF,TGTGCCAGCAGTTCAAAGCAGGGGACTAATGAAAAACTGTTTTTT
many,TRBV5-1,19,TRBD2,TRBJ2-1,CASSHAGTSGGANYNEQFF,TGCGCCAGCAGCCACGCCGGGACTAGCGGGGGGGCAAATTACAATGAGCAGTTCTTC
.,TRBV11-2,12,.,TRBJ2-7,CASGGGDYEQYF,TGTGCCAGCGGCGGGGGCGACTACGAGCAGTACTTC
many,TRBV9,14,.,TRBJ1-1,CASSVGPDNTEAFF,TGTGCCAGCAGCGTAGGTCCAGATAACACTGAAGCTTTCTTT
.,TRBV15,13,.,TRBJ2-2,CATRGGGIGELFF,TGTGCCACCAGAGGGGGAGGGATCGGGGAGCTGTTTTTT
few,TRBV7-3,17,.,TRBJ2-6,CASSLPGRLSGANVLTF,TGTGCCAGCAGCCTACCGGGACGCCTCTCTGGGGCCAACGTCCTGACTTTC
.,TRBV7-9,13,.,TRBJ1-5,CASSLVPNQPQHF,TGTGCCAGCAGCTTAGTTCCAAATCAGCCCCAGCATTTT
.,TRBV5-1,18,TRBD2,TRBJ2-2,CASSSGTSRDRNTGELFF,TGCGCCAGCAGCTCAGGGACTAGCAGGGATAGAAACACCGGGGAGCTGTTTTTT
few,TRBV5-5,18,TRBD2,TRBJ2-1,CASSLPLSGTRIINEQFF,TGTGCCAGCAGTCTCCCTTTATCTGGGACTAGGATCATCAATGAGCAGTTCTTC
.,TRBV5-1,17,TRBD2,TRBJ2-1,CASSFRSSGRSYNEQFF,TGCGCCAGCAGCTTCAGGTCTAGCGGTAGATCCTACAATGAGCAGTTCTTC
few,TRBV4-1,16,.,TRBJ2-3,CASSQAPSVSTDTQYF,TGCGCCAGCAGCCAAGCGCCTAGCGTCAGCACAGATACGCAGTATTTT
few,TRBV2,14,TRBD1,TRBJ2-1,CASSGQGSYNEQFF,TGTGCCAGCAGTGGACAGGGAAGCTACAATGAGCAGTTCTTC
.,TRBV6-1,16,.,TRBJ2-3,CASRRTGRVSTDTQYF,TGTGCCAGCAGGAGAACAGGGAGGGTTAGCACAGATACGCAGTATTTT
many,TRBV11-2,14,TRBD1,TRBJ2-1,CASSLITGAGEQFF,TGTGCCAGCAGCTTGATCACAGGGGCGGGTGAGCAGTTCTTC
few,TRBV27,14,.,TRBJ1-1,CASSLQGSGTEAFF,TGTGCCAGCAGTTTACAGGGATCGGGCACTGAAGCTTTCTTT
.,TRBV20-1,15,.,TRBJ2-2,CSAKDLYANTGELFF,TGCAGTGCCAAAGATCTATACGCGAACACCGGGGAGCTGTTTTTT
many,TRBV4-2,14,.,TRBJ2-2,CASSQDRNTGELFF,TGTGCCAGCAGCCAAGATAGAAACACCGGGGAGCTGTTTTTT